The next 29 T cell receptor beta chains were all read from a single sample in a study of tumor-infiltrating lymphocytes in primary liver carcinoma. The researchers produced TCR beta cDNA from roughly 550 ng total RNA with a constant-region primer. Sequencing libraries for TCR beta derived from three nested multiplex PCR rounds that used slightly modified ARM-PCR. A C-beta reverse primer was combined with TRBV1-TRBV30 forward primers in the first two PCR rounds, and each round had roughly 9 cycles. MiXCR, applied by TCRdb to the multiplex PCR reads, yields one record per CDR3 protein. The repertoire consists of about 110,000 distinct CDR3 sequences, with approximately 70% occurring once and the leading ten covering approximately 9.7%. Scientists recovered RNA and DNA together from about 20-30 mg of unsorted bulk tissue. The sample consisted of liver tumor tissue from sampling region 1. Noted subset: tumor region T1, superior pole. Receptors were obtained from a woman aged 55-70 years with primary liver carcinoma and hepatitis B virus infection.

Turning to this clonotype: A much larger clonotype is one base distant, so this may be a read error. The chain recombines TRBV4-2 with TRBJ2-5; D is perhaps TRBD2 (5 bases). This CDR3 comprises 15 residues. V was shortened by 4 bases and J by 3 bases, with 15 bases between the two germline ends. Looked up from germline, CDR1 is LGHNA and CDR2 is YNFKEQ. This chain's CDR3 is CASSPTPGTKETQYF. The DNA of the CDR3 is TGTGCCAGCAGCCCCACCCCGGGAACAAAAGAGACCCAGTACTTC.

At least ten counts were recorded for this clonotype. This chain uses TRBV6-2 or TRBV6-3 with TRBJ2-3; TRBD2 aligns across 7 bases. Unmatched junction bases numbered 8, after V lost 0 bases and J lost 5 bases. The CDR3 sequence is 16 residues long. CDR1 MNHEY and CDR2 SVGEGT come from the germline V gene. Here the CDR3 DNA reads TGTGCCAGCAGTTACTCGCAGGGCGGGAGTCTAGATACGCAGTATTTT. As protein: CASSYSQGGSLDTQYF.

The CDR3 loop reads CASSLVTGDGYTF. The CDR3 DNA sequence: TGTGCCAGCAGCCTAGTGACAGGGGATGGCTACACCTTC. This sequence joins TRBV11-2 and TRBJ1-2, with TRBD1 matching 8 bases. The germline CDR1 and CDR2 sequences are SGHAT and FQNNGV. This CDR3 region has 13 residues. The trim removed 5 bases at V and 6 bases at J, leaving 5 bases unmatched.

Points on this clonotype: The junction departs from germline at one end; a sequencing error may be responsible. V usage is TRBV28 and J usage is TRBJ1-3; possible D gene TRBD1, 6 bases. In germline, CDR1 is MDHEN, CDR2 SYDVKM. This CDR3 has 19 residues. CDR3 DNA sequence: TGTGCCAGCAGTTTTCTGGGGGTCCGAAGAGGGGGAGGTGGAAACATCATATATTTT. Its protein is CASSFLGVRRGGGGNIIYF.

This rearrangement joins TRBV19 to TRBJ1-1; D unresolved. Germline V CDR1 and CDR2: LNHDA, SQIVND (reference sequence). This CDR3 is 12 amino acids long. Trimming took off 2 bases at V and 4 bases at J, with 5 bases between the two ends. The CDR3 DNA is TGTGCCAGTAGTATAAGTTCCACTGAAGCTTTCTTT. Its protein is CASSISSTEAFF.

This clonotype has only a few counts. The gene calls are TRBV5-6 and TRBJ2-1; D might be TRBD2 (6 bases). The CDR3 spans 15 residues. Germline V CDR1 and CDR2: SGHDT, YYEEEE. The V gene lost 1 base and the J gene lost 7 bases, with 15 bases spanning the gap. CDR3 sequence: CASSLSGRSLNEQFF. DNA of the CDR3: TGTGCCAGCAGCTTGTCCGGGAGAAGTTTAAATGAGCAGTTCTTC.

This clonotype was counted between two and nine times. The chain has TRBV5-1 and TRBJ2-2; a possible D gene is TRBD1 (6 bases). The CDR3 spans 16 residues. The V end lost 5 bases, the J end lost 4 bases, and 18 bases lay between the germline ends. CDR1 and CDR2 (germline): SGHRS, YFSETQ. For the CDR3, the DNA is TGCGCCAGCAGACCCCCGGGACAACTGAGCACCGGGGAGCTGTTTTTT. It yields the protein CASRPPGQLSTGELFF.

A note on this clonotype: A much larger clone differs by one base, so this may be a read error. This CDR3 is CASSESVAGRDTQYF. CDR3 bases: TGCGCCAGCAGTGAAAGTGTGGCGGGAAGGGATACGCAGTATTTT. This chain joins TRBV10-1 and TRBJ2-3; weak D call: TRBD2 (6 bases). The CDR3 has 15 residues. CDR1 is WNHNN, CDR2 SYGVQD, per germline (reference sequence). The germline V and J ends were trimmed by 3 bases and 6 bases, with 16 bases remaining between them.

The CDR3 DNA sequence: TGTGCCAGCAGCAAGGGGTCTAACACTGAAGCTTTCTTT. As protein: CASSKGSNTEAFF. V gene TRBV5-4 combines with J gene TRBJ1-1; D may be TRBD1 (5 bases). The CDR3 runs 13 residues. Trimming removed 4 bases at V and 2 bases at J, with 9 bases between. CDR1 is SGHNT and CDR2 is YYREEE in the germline V gene (reference sequence). Full variable domain (remainder filled in from reference TRBV5-4 and TRBJ1-1): ETGVTQSPTHLIKTRGQQVTLRCSSQSGHNTVSWYQQALGQGPQFIFQYYREEENGRGNFPPRFSGLQFPNYSSELNVNALELDDSALYLCASSKGSNTEAFFGQGTRLTVV.

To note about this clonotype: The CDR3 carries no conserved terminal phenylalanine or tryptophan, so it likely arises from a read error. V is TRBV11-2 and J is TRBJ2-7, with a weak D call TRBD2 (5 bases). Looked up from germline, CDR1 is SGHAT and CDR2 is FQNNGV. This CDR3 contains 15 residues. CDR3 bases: TGTGCCAGCAGGTTAGTCGCCGGGAACTGGTACGAGCAGTACTAC. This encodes CASRLVAGNWYEQYY.

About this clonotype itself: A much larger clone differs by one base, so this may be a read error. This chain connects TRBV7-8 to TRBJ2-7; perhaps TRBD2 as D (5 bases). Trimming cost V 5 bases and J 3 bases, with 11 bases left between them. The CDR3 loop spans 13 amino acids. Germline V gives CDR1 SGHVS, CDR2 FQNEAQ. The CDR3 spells CASSRERDYEQYF. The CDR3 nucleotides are TGTGCCAGCAGCCGCGAGAGGGACTACGAGCAGTACTTC.

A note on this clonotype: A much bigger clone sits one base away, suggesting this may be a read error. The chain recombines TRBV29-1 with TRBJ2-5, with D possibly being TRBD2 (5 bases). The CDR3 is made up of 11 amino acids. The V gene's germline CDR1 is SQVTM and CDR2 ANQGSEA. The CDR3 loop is CSADWEETQCF. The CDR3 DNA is TGCAGCGCGGACTGGGAAGAGACCCAGTGCTTC.

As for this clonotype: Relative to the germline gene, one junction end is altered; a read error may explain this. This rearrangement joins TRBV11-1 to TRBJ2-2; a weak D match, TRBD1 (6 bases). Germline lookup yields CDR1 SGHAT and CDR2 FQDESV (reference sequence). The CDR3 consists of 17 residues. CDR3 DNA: TGTACCAGCAGGGGAAGAACGGGATCCGCTAACACCGGGGAGCTGTTTTTT. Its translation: CTSRGRTGSANTGELFF.

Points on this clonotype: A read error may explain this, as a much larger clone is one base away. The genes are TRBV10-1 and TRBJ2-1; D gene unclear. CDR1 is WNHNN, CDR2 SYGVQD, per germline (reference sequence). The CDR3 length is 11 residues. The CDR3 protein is CASSEGNAQFF. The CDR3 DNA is TGCGCCAGCAGTGAGGGTAATGCGCAGTTCTTC.

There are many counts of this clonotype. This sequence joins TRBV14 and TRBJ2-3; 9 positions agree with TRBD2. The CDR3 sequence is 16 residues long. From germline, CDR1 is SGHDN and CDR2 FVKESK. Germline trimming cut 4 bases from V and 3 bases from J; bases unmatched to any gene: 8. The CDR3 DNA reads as TGTGCCAGCAGCCTGCTAGCGGGAAGAATGACAGATACGCAGTATTTT. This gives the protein CASSLLAGRMTDTQYF.

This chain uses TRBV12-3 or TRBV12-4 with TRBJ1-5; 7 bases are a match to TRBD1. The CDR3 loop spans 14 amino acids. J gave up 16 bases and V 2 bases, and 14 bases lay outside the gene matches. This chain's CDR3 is CASSLRYRGQLQHF. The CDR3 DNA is TGTGCCAGCAGTTTACGCTACAGGGGCCAGCTCCAACATTTT.

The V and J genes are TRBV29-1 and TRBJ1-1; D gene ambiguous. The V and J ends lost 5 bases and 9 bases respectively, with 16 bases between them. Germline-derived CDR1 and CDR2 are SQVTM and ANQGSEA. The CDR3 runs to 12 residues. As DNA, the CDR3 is TGCAGCGTTCGAAAGGGCGGGAAACAAGCTTTCTTT. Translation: CSVRKGGKQAFF.

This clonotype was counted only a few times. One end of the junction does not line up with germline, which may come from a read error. CDR3 amino acids: CASRSGLAETYDEQFF. In nucleotides, the CDR3 is TGTGCCAGCAGGTCGGGACTAGCGGAAACCTACGATGAGCAGTTCTTC. This sequence joins TRBV5-5 and TRBJ2-1; the match to TRBD2 covers 11 bases. Germline values: CDR1 SGHKS, CDR2 YYEKEE (reference sequence). The CDR3 is made up of 16 amino acids.

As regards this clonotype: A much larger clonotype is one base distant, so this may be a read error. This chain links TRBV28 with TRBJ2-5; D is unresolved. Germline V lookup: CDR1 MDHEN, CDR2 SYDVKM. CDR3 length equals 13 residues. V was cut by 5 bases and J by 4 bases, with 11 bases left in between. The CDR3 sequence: CASSEVNLETQYF. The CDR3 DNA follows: TGTGCCAGCAGTGAGGTGAACCTAGAGACCCAGTACTTC.

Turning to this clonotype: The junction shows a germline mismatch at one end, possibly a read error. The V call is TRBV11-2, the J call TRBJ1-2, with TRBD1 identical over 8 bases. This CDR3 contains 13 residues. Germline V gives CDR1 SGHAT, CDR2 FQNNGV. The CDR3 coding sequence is TGTGCCAGCGGCCCACAGGGGGATTATGGCTATACCTTC. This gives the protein CASGPQGDYGYTF.

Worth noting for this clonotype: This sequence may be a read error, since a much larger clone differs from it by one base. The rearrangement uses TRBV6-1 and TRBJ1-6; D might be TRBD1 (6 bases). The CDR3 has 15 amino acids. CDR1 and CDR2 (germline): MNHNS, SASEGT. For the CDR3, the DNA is TGTGCCTGCAGTGTTACAGGGTCGTATAATTCACCCCTCCACTTT. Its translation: CACSVTGSYNSPLHF.

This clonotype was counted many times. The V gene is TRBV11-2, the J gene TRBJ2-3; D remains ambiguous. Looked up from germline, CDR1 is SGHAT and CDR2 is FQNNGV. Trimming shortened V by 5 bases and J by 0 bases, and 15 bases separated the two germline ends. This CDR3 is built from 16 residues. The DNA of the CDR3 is TGTGCCAGCAGCCCAGAACTTGCTTCTAGCACAGATACGCAGTATTTT. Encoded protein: CASSPELASSTDTQYF.

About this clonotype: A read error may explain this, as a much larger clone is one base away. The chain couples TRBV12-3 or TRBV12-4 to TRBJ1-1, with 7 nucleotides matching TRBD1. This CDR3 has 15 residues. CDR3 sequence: CASLLYQGGGTGAFF. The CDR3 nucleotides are TGTGCCAGCCTCCTGTACCAGGGGGGGGGTACTGGAGCTTTCTTT.

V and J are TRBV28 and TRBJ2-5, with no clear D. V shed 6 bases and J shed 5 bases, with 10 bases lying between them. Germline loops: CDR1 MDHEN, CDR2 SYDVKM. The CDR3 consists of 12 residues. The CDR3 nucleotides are TGTGCCAGCAGGTATAGCAGGGAGACCCAGTACTTC. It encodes CASRYSRETQYF.

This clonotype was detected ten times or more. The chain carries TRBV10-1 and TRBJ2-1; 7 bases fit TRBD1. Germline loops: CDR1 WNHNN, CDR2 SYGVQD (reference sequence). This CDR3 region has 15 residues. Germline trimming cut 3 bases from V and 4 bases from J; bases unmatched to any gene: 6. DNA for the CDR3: TGCGCCAGCAGTGAATTGAAGACAGGGTACAATGAGCAGTTCTTC. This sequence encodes CASSELKTGYNEQFF.

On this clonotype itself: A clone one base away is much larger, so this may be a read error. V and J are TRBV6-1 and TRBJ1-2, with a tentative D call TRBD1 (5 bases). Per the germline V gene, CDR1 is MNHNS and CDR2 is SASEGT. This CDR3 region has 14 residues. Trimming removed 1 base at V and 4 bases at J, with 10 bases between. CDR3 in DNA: TGTGCCAGCAGTGAAGATTGGGGCGGCTATGGCTACACCTTC. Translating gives CASSEDWGGYGYTF.

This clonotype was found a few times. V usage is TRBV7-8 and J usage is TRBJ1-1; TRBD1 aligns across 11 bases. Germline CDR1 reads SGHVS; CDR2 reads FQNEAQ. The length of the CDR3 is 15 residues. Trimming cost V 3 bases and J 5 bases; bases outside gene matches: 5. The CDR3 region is CASSLGTGGGTEAFF. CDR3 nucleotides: TGTGCCAGCAGCTTGGGGACAGGGGGGGGGACTGAAGCTTTCTTT. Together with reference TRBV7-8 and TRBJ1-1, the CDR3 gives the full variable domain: GAGVSQSPRYKVAKRGQDVALRCDPISGHVSLFWYQQALGQGPEFLTYFQNEAQLDKSGLPSDRFFAERPEGSVSTLKIQRTQQEDSAVYLCASSLGTGGGTEAFFGQGTRLTVV.

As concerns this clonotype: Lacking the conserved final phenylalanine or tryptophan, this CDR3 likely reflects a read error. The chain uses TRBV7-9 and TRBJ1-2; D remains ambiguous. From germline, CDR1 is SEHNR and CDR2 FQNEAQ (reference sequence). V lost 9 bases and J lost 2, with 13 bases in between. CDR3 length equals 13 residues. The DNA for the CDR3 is TGTGCCAGTAGCAACCACCTCAACTATGGCTACACCTTA. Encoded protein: CASSNHLNYGYTL.

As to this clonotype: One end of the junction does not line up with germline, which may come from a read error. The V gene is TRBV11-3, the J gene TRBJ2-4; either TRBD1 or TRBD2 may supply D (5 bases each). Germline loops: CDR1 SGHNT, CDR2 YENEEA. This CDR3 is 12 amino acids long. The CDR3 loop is CASSGARNIQYF. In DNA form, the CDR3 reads TGTGCCAGCTCCGGGGCCAGAAACATTCAGTACTTT.